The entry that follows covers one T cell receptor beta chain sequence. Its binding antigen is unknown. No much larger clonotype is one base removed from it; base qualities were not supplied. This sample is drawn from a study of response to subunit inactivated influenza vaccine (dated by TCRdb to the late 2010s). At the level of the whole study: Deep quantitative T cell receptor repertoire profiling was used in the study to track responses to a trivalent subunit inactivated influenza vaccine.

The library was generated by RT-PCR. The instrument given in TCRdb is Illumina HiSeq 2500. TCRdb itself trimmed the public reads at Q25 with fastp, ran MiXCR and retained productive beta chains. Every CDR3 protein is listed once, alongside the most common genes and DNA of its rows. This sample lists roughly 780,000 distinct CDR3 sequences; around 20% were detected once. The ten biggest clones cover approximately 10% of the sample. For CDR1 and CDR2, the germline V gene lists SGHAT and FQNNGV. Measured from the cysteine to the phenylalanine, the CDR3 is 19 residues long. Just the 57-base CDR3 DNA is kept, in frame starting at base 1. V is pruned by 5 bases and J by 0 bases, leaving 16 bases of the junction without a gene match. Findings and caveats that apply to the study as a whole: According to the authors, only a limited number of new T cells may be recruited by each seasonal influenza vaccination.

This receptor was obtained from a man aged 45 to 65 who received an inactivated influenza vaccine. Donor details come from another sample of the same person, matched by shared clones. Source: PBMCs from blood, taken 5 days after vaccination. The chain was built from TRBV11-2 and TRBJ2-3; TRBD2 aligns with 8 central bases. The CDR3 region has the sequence CASSLIPGLSGGSTDTQYF. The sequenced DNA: TGTGCCAGCAGCCTCATCCCCGGCCTATCGGGGGGGAGCACAGATACGCAGTATTTT.